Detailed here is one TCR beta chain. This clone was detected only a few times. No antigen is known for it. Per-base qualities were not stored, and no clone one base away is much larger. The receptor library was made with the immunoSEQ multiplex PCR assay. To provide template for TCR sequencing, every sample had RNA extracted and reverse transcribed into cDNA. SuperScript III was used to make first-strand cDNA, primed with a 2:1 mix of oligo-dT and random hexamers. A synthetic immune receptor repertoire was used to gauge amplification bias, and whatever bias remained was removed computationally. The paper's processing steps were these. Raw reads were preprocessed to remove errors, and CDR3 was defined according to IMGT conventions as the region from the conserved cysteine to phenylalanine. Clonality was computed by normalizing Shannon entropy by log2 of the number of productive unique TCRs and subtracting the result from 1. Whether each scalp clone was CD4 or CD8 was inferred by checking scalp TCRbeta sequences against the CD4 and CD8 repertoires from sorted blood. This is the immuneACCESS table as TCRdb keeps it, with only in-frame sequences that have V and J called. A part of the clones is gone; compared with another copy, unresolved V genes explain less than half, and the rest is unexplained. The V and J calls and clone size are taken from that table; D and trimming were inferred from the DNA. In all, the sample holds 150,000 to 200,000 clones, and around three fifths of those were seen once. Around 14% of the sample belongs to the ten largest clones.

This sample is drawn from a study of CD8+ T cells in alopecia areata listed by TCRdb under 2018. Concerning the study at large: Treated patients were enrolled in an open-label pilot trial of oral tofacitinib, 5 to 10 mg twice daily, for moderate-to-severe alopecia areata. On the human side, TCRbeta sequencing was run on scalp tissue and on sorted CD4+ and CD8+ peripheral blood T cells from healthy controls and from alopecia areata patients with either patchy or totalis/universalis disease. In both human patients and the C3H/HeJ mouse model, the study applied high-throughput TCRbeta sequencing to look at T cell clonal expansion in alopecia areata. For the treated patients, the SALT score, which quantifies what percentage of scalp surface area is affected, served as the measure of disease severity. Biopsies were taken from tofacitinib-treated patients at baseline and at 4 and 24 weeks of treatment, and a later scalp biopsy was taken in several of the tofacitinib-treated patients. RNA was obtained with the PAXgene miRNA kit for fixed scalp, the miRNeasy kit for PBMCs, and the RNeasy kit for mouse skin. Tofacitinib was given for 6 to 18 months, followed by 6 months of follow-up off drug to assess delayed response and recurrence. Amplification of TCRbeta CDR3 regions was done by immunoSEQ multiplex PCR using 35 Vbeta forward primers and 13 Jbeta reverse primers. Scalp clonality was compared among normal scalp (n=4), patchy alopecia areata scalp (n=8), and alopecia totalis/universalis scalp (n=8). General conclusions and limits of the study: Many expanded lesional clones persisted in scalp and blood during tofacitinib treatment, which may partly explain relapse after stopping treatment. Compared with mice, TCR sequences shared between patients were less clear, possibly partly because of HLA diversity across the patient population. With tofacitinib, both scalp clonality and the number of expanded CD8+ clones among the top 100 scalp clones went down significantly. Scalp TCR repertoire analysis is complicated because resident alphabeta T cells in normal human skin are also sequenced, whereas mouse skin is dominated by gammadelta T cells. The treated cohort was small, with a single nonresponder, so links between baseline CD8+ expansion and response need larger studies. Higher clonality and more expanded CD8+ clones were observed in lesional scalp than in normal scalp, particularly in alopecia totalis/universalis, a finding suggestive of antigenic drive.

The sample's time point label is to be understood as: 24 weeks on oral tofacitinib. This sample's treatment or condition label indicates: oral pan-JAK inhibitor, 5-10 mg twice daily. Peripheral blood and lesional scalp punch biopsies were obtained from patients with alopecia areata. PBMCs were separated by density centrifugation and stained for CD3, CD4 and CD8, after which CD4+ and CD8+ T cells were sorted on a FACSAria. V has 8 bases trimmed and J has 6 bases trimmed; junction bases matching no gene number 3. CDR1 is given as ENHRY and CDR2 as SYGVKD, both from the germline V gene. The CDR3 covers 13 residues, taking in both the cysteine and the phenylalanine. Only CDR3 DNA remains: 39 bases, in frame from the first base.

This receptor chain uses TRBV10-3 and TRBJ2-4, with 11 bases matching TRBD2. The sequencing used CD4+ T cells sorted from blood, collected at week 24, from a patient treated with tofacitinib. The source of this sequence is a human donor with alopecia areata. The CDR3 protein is CAIGLAGGNIQYF. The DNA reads TGTGCCATCGGGCTAGCGGGGGGAAACATTCAGTACTTC.